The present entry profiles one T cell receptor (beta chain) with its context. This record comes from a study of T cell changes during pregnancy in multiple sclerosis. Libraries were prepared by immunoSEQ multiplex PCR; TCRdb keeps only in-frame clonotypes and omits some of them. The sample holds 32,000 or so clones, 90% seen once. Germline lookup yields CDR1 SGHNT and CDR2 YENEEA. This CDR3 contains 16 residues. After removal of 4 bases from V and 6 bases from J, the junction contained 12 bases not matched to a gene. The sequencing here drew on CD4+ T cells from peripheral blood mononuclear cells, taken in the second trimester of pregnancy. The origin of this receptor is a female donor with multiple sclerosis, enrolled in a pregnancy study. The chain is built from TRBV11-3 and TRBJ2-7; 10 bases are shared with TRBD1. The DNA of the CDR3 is TGTGCCAGCAGCTCAAGACCCGGGACAGGGGAGGTCGAGCAGTACTTC. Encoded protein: CASSSRPGTGEVEQYF.